The source of this TCR beta chain is a study of T cell responses to AZD1222 COVID-19 vaccine. Notes on the study in general: Spike-specific TCR breadth and depth both grew after two AZD1222 doses. Reports say nearly half of spike-specific TCRs go after unmutated variant regions. There were vaccine-associated CD4 TCRs across spike, dominant at 160-218 and 743-854.

The method was immunoSEQ multiplex PCR; TCRdb's version includes in-frame clones alone and lacks a portion of them. The repertoire holds 210,000 or so clones, with about 93% as singletons. Trimming pared 10 bases from V and 0 bases from J, leaving 15 bases between. This CDR3 is 15 amino acids long. The germline V gene encodes CDR1 ENHRY and CDR2 SYGVKD. Note on this clone: What it recognizes is unknown.

The sample was peripheral blood, taken on day 0 of MenACWY control vaccination. The receptor was isolated from an adult in good health. The chain has TRBV10-3 and TRBJ2-2; D call uncertain. This chain's CDR3 is CATSRAISNTGELFF. The CDR3 DNA reads as TGTGCCACCTCGCGTGCTATATCGAACACCGGGGAGCTGTTTTTT.